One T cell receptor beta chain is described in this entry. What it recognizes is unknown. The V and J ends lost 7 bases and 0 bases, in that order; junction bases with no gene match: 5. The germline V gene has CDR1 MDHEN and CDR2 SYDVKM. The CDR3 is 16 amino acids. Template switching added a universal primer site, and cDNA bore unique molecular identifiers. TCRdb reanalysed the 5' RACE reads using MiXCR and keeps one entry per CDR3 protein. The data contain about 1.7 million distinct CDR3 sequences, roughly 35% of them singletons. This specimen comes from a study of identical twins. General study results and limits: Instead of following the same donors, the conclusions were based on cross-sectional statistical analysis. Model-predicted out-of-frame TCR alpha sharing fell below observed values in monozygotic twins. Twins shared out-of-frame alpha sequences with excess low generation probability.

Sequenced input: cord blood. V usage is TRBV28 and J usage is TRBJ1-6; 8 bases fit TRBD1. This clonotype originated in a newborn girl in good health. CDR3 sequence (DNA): TGTGCCAGCACCTGGACAGGGAGCTCCTATAATTCACCCCTCCACTTT. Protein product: CASTWTGSSYNSPLHF. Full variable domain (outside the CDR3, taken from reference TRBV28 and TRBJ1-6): DVKVTQSSRYLVKRTGEKVFLECVQDMDHENMFWYRQDPGLGLRLIYFSYDVKMKEKGDIPEGYSVSREKKERFSLILESASTNQTSMYLCASTWTGSSYNSPLHFGNGTRLTVT.